The 3 T cell receptor beta chains below were found in one sample sequenced in a study of tumor-infiltrating lymphocytes in primary liver carcinoma. The study extracted blood RNA from unsorted whole blood and also extracted germline DNA. Production of TCR beta cDNA used 500 ng total RNA together with a constant-region primer. Slightly modified ARM-PCR with three nested multiplex PCR rounds yielded TCR beta libraries. Rounds one and two of PCR, each of 10 cycles, were primed with TRBV1-TRBV30 forward primers and a C-beta reverse primer. MiXCR, run by TCRdb on the multiplex PCR reads, gives a single entry per CDR3 protein. The sample shows about 350,000 distinct CDR3 sequences, less than 65% of them seen only once. The source material was peripheral blood. These receptors were taken from a man aged 35 to 55 with primary liver carcinoma and hepatitis B virus infection.

Of note for this clonotype: A much larger clone lies a single base off, so this may be a read error. This chain uses TRBV6-5 with TRBJ1-5; weak D call: TRBD1 (6 bases). This CDR3 is built from 14 residues. Germline V CDR1 and CDR2: MNHEY, SVGAGI. DNA for the CDR3: TGTACCAGCAGCCGGACAGCCTACAATCAGCCCCAGCATTTT. Protein product: CTSSRTAYNQPQHF.

Remarks on this clonotype: A clone one base away is much larger, so this may be a read error. A read error is likely, as this CDR3 ends without the conserved phenylalanine or tryptophan. V gene TRBV20-1 combines with J gene TRBJ2-1; perhaps TRBD2 as D (6 bases). The CDR3 consists of 14 residues. V lost 5 bases to trimming and J lost 5 bases, with 16 bases between them. The V gene's germline CDR1 is DFQATT and CDR2 SNEGSKA (reference sequence). CDR3 in amino acids: CSAGRTIPNNEQFL. DNA of the CDR3: TGCAGTGCTGGGCGGACTATACCCAACAATGAGCAGTTCCTC.

This clonotype was seen ten or more times. The V and J genes are TRBV11-3 and TRBJ2-2; a weak D match, TRBD1 (5 bases). The germline gives CDR1 SGHNT, CDR2 YENEEA. Trimming pared 5 bases from V and 4 bases from J, leaving 20 bases between. The CDR3 runs 17 residues. Here the CDR3 reads CASSPRRDSSFTGELFF. CDR3 in DNA: TGTGCCAGCAGCCCAAGACGAGACAGCTCCTTCACCGGGGAGCTGTTTTTT.